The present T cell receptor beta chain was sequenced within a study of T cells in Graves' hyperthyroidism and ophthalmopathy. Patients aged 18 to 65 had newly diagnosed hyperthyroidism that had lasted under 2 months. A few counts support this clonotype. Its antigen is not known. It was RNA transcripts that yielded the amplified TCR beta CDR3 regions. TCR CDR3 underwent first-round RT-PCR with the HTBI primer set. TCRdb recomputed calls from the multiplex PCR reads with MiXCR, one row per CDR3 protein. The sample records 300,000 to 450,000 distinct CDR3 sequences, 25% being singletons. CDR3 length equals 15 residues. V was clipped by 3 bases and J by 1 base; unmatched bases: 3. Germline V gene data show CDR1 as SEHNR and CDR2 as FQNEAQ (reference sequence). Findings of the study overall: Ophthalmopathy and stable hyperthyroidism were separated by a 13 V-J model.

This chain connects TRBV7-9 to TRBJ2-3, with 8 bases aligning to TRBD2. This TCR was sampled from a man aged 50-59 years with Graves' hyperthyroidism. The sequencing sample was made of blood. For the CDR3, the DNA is TGTGCCAGCAGCTTTCCGGGACTAGGCACAGATACGCAGTATTTT. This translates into CASSFPGLGTDTQYF.